The source of this TCR beta chain is a study of regulatory T cells in long-lasting Graves disease. Arm-PCR of CDR3 regions and iRepertoire HTBI primers were used to build TCR beta libraries. TCRdb recomputed calls from the multiplex PCR reads with MiXCR, one row per CDR3 protein. The table shows more than 300,000 distinct CDR3 sequences, with 10% to 15% occurring only once. Time point noted: newly diagnosed GD, antithyroid drugs for less than 3 months. Following extraction of RNA from PBMCs, that RNA was used to make the TCR library. This clonotype was seen a few times. Per germline, CDR1 SGHDN and CDR2 FVKESK. The V segment lost 4 bases and the J segment 5 bases; nucleotides outside the gene matches: 3. The CDR3 has 14 residues. The sample was also linked to a second study, of T cells in Graves' hyperthyroidism and ophthalmopathy. That report notes: The HTBI primer set served for first-round RT-PCR of the TCR CDR3.

The sequence derives from a woman aged 18-29 years with Graves disease. The sample in question was peripheral blood mononuclear cells (PBMCs), obtained at new diagnosis, from a patient treated with antithyroid drugs. This chain connects TRBV14 to TRBJ1-4, with 8 bases fitting TRBD1. The CDR3 here is CASSPTGGNEKLFF. DNA for the CDR3: TGTGCCAGCAGCCCTACAGGGGGGAATGAAAAACTGTTTTTT.